Below are 3 T cell receptor beta chains sequenced from a single sample in a study of blood T cells in healthy people across ages. Through a sample-barcoded 5' primer and a J-beta primer mix, a second PCR was run for roughly 6 to 12 cycles. TCRdb ran MiXCR on the 5' RACE reads and lists one entry per CDR3 protein. There are around 990,000 distinct CDR3 sequences in the sample; around two fifths occur only once, and about an eighth lies in the top ten. Specimen: blood. These receptors all stem from a man in his late teens or twenties in good health.

The V call is TRBV10-3, the J call TRBJ1-6, with D unresolved. There are 14 residues in the CDR3. Looked up from germline, CDR1 is ENHRY and CDR2 is SYGVKD. With 3 bases removed from V and 5 bases from J, the gap between germline ends came to 8 bases. The CDR3 nucleotides read TGTGCCATCAGTGAATTCACCGATAATTCACCCCTCCACTTT. Residues: CAISEFTDNSPLHF.

The V call is TRBV6-2 or TRBV6-3, the J call TRBJ1-2; a weak D match, TRBD1 (5 bases). V was trimmed by 9 bases and J by 8 bases, leaving 19 bases between them. The CDR3 covers 13 residues. The germline gives CDR1 MNHEY, CDR2 SVGEGT. CDR3: CASRRGGRNGYTF. DNA of the CDR3: TGTGCCAGTAGGAGGGGCGGAAGAAACGGCTACACCTTC.

This clonotype was picked up a small number of times. The V gene is TRBV11-2, the J gene TRBJ1-2; 9 bases align to TRBD1. V was clipped by 4 bases and J by 4 bases; unmatched bases: 10. The CDR3 loop spans 16 amino acids. Germline loops: CDR1 SGHAT, CDR2 FQNNGV. Here the CDR3 DNA reads TGTGCCAGCAGCTCAATACAGGGACAGGGAAGCTATGGCTACACCTTC. Its translation: CASSSIQGQGSYGYTF.